One and the same sample provided the 29 T cell receptor beta chains below, sequenced in a study of shared clonotypes between healthy human individuals. Produced via immunoSEQ multiplex PCR; TCRdb's table is partial and in-frame only. The sample has hundreds of thousands of clones, about 95% seen once. The naive CD8 fraction comprised CD45RO-negative cells positively selected for CCR7 and excluded terminally differentiated effector memory CD45RA+ cells. Material: naive CD8+ T cells sorted from blood. These receptors were obtained from a woman in her twenties or thirties in good health.

About this clone: This specimen includes other DNA sequences encoding the same CDR3. The rearrangement uses TRBV5-1 and TRBJ1-1; possible D gene TRBD1, 5 bases. The CDR3 length is 13 residues. Trimming cost V 7 bases and J 1 base, with 11 bases left between them. CDR1 is SGHRS and CDR2 is YFSETQ in the germline V gene. CDR3 sequence: CASSPGQNTEAFF. Written as DNA, the CDR3 is TGCGCCAGCTCGCCCGGACAGAACACTGAAGCTTTCTTT.

This clone appeared once. The J gene is TRBJ2-7, the V gene TRBV27, with 10 bases fitting TRBD2. The CDR3 runs 15 residues. V lost 2 bases and J lost 7; bases outside the gene matches: 8. Germline V gene sequence: CDR1 MNHEY, CDR2 SMNVEV (reference sequence). The CDR3, as DNA: TGTGCCAGCAGTTTAGGAGCGGGAGGGCCGGGAGAGCAGTACTTC. Its translation is CASSLGAGGPGEQYF.

With respect to this clone: This CDR3 is also generated by other DNA sequences in the sample. This chain joins TRBV30 and TRBJ1-1; D remains unclear. The ends were cut back, 0 bases at V and 3 bases at J, with 8 bases in the middle. The CDR3 runs 13 residues. Germline V lookup: CDR1 GTSNPN, CDR2 SVGIG (reference sequence). CDR3 loop: CAWSVLGYTEAFF. The CDR3 coding sequence is TGTGCCTGGAGTGTGTTAGGGTACACTGAAGCTTTCTTT.

V gene TRBV27 combines with J gene TRBJ1-5; 8 bases are a match to TRBD1. The CDR3 runs 17 residues. Trimming took 2 bases from V and 6 from J; bases not matched to a gene: 12. Per germline, CDR1 MNHEY and CDR2 SMNVEV (reference sequence). The CDR3 here is CASSLIVGTGVSQPQHF. The CDR3 region has the DNA TGTGCCAGCAGTTTAATTGTGGGGACAGGCGTAAGTCAGCCCCAGCATTTT.

This chain links TRBV5-6 with TRBJ2-3; 10 bases are a match to TRBD2. Germline CDR1 SGHDT, CDR2 YYEEEE. CDR3 length: 16 amino acids. Germline trimming cut 2 bases from V and 5 bases from J; bases unmatched to any gene: 8. CDR3 sequence (DNA): TGTGCCAGCAGCTTCGAGCGGGAGGGCCGAGTAGATACGCAGTATTTT. Translation gives CASSFEREGRVDTQYF. Supplemented by reference TRBV5-6 and TRBJ2-3, the full variable domain reads DAGVTQSPTHLIKTRGQQVTLRCSPKSGHDTVSWYQQALGQGPQFIFQYYEEEERQRGNFPDRFSGHQFPNYSSELNVNALLLGDSALYLCASSFEREGRVDTQYFGPGTRLTVL.

The chain couples TRBV11-2 to TRBJ2-2, with no clear D. The CDR3 loop spans 17 amino acids. Germline-derived CDR1 and CDR2 are SGHAT and FQNNGV. The V end was cut by 0 bases, the J end by 2 bases, with 13 bases between. The CDR3 DNA is TGTGCCAGCAGCTTAGATAGAAACGGTCTAAACACCGGGGAGCTGTTTTTT. It codes for CASSLDRNGLNTGELFF.

This chain connects TRBV28 to TRBJ2-3, with D unclear. This CDR3 has 15 residues. Trimming took off 6 bases at V and 0 bases at J, with 13 bases between the two ends. The germline V gene has CDR1 MDHEN and CDR2 SYDVKM. CDR3 protein: CASRPYRFSTDTQYF. CDR3 DNA: TGTGCCAGCAGGCCCTACAGATTTAGCACAGATACGCAGTATTTT.

This clone showed up just once. The rearrangement links TRBV10-3 to TRBJ2-5; 14 bases are a match to TRBD2. The germline V gene encodes CDR1 ENHRY and CDR2 SYGVKD. CDR3 length equals 16 residues. Unmatched junction bases numbered 2, after V lost 5 bases and J lost 0 bases. For the CDR3, the DNA is TGTGCCATCAGTCGGACTAGCGGGGGGAACCAAGAGACCCAGTACTTC. Translating gives CAISRTSGGNQETQYF.

The J gene is TRBJ2-3, the V gene TRBV7-6, with D perhaps matching TRBD2 (5 bases). Germline CDR1 and CDR2: SGHVS and FNYEAQ. V lost 5 bases and J lost 6, with 15 bases in between. The CDR3 is 14 residues long. CDR3 nucleotides: TGTGCCAGCAGCGAGGCGGGCTCCTTGGATACGCAGTATTTT. Its protein product is CASSEAGSLDTQYF.

The CDR3 loop is CASSLTSENTGELFF. The CDR3 DNA reads TGCGCCAGCAGCCTGACTAGCGAGAACACCGGGGAGCTGTTTTTT. The rearrangement uses TRBV5-1 and TRBJ2-2; 8 positions agree with TRBD2. CDR1 is SGHRS, CDR2 YFSETQ, per germline. The CDR3 covers 15 residues. With V trimmed by 4 bases and J by 1 base, 3 bases remained unmatched. Using reference TRBV5-1 and TRBJ2-2 for the parts outside the CDR3, the full variable domain is KAGVTQTPRYLIKTRGQQVTLSCSPISGHRSVSWYQQTPGQGLQFLFEYFSETQRNKGNFPGRFSGRQFSNSRSEMNVSTLELGDSALYLCASSLTSENTGELFFGEGSRLTVL.

The rearrangement joins TRBV5-4 to TRBJ2-5, with D unresolved. The V end lost 1 base, the J end lost 5 bases, and 12 bases lay between the germline ends. Per the germline V gene, CDR1 is SGHNT and CDR2 is YYREEE (reference sequence). The CDR3 loop spans 14 amino acids. The DNA for the CDR3 is TGTGCCAGCAGCTTGAGCCCAGAAGGTGAGACCCAGTACTTC. This translates into CASSLSPEGETQYF.

The V call is TRBV15, the J call TRBJ1-5; D gene ambiguous. The CDR3 covers 15 residues. Germline CDR1 is LNHNV and CDR2 is YYDKDF (reference sequence). V lost 0 bases, J lost 0 bases, and 6 bases lay in between. The CDR3 spells CATSRDEFSNQPQHF. In nucleotides, the CDR3 is TGTGCCACCAGCAGAGATGAGTTTAGCAATCAGCCCCAGCATTTT. The whole variable domain, filled in from reference TRBV15 and TRBJ1-5, reads DAMVIQNPRYQVTQFGKPVTLSCSQTLNHNVMYWYQQKSSQAPKLLFHYYDKDFNNEADTPDNFQSRRPNTSFCFLDIRSPGLGDTAMYLCATSRDEFSNQPQHFGDGTRLSIL.

V is TRBV7-9 and J is TRBJ2-4; D is tentatively TRBD1 or TRBD2 (6 bases each). The CDR3 loop spans 15 amino acids. Germline lookup yields CDR1 SEHNR and CDR2 FQNEAQ (reference sequence). Trimming removed 7 bases from V and 6 bases from J, with 19 bases in between. CDR3: CASNPSEGEVNIQYF. The CDR3 DNA reads as TGTGCCAGCAACCCCTCGGAGGGGGAAGTAAACATTCAGTACTTC.

About this clone: The sample contains more than one DNA sequence encoding this CDR3. This chain connects TRBV27 to TRBJ2-1; unclear D gene. This CDR3 spans 11 amino acids. Germline V gene lookup returns CDR1 MNHEY and CDR2 SMNVEV (reference sequence). The ends were cut back, 3 bases at V and 6 bases at J, with 3 bases in the middle. The CDR3 reads CASSFGNEQFF. The CDR3 DNA reads TGTGCCAGCAGTTTTGGCAATGAGCAGTTCTTC.

This chain links TRBV5-6 with TRBJ2-1; D is possibly TRBD2 (6 bases). The V gene's germline CDR1 is SGHDT and CDR2 YYEEEE. The CDR3 contains 13 residues. V lost 4 bases to trimming and J lost 3 bases, with 8 bases between them. The CDR3 sequence is CASSPSDYNEQFF. In nucleotides, the CDR3 is TGTGCCAGCAGCCCTAGCGACTACAATGAGCAGTTCTTC.

The chain has TRBV19 and TRBJ2-5; the D gene is possibly TRBD2 (5 bases). The DNA end is a closer match to TRBJ2-7, so the J assignment may be wrong. The germline V gene has CDR1 LNHDA and CDR2 SQIVND (reference sequence). The CDR3 sequence is 15 residues long. The CDR3 DNA sequence: TGTGCCAGTAGTATTTCAGGTGGCGGGCCGTACGAGCAGTACTTC. It codes for CASSISGGGPYEQYF.

This sequence joins TRBV11-2 and TRBJ2-5; D is perhaps TRBD1 (5 bases). This CDR3 comprises 15 residues. Trimming shortened V by 1 base and J by 11 bases, and 20 bases separated the two germline ends. CDR1 is SGHAT, CDR2 FQNNGV, per germline. CDR3 residues: CASSLVRKGYEEQYF. The CDR3 DNA reads as TGTGCCAGCAGCTTAGTACGGAAGGGGTATGAAGAGCAGTACTTC. The entire variable domain, with the rest obtained from reference TRBV11-2 and TRBJ2-5, is as follows: EAGVAQSPRYKIIEKRQSVAFWCNPISGHATLYWYQQILGQGPKLLIQFQNNGVVDDSQLPKDRFSAERLKGVDSTLKIQPAKLEDSAVYLCASSLVRKGYEEQYFGPGTRLLVL.

V and J are TRBV9 and TRBJ1-1, with D tentatively TRBD1 (6 bases). The V and J ends lost 0 bases and 3 bases respectively, with 12 bases between them. From germline, CDR1 is SGDLS and CDR2 YYNGEE. The CDR3 spans 15 residues. For the CDR3, the DNA is TGTGCCAGCAGCGTAGAACAGGGCCGGGACACTGAAGCTTTCTTT. Translating it yields CASSVEQGRDTEAFF.

The V and J genes are TRBV28 and TRBJ1-5; 10 positions match TRBD1. The CDR3 contains 14 residues. CDR1 and CDR2 (germline): MDHEN, SYDVKM. The V segment lost 11 bases and the J segment 6 bases; nucleotides outside the gene matches: 10. The CDR3 loop reads CAGQGQGLGQPQHF. In DNA, the CDR3 is TGTGCCGGGCAGGGACAGGGGCTCGGTCAGCCCCAGCATTTT. The full variable domain, with the rest looked up from reference TRBV28 and TRBJ1-5, is DVKVTQSSRYLVKRTGEKVFLECVQDMDHENMFWYRQDPGLGLRLIYFSYDVKMKEKGDIPEGYSVSREKKERFSLILESASTNQTSMYLCAGQGQGLGQPQHFGDGTRLSIL.

The J gene is TRBJ2-7, the V gene TRBV28, with 7 bases lining up with TRBD2. The CDR3 loop spans 14 amino acids. V shed 4 bases and J 2 bases; nucleotides not matched to a gene: 5. Per germline, CDR1 MDHEN and CDR2 SYDVKM. CDR3 DNA sequence: TGTGCCAGCAGTTCGACTAGCTTTCCCTACGAGCAGTACTTC. This translates into CASSSTSFPYEQYF.

On this clone itself: Other nucleotide sequences in the sample specify the same CDR3. This chain links TRBV6-5 with TRBJ2-7; D unclear. The germline V gene has CDR1 MNHEY and CDR2 SVGAGI. V gave up 0 bases and J gave up 1 base, with 4 bases separating them. This CDR3 is 13 amino acids long. The CDR3 DNA follows: TGTGCCAGCAGTTACTCAGAATCCTACGAGCAGTACTTC. Encoded protein: CASSYSESYEQYF.

The rearrangement joins TRBV28 to TRBJ2-1; 10 bases are shared with TRBD1. The CDR3 extends over 17 amino acids. Germline V gene lookup returns CDR1 MDHEN and CDR2 SYDVKM. Trimming cost V 7 bases and J 6 bases; bases outside gene matches: 15. The CDR3 DNA reads as TGTGCCAGCATCTCTGGGGGGTCGGGACAGGGGCTCAATGAGCAGTTCTTC. Protein: CASISGGSGQGLNEQFF.

The chain couples TRBV1 to TRBJ2-1; no check of the table's D call, TRBD2, against the DNA was made. TRBV1 constitutes a pseudogene. The CDR3 totals 18 residues. The CDR3 region is CTSSQLSLGLANYNEQFF. The CDR3 DNA reads TGCACCAGCAGCCAACTCTCGCTTGGACTAGCGAACTACAATGAGCAGTTCTTC.

V usage is TRBV15 and J usage is TRBJ2-5; D may be TRBD2 (6 bases). This CDR3 has 16 residues. V lost 0 bases, J lost 0 bases, and 11 bases lay in between. Germline CDR1 and CDR2: LNHNV and YYDKDF (reference sequence). The CDR3 region is CATSREDGGYQETQYF. The CDR3, as DNA: TGTGCCACCAGCAGAGAGGATGGGGGGTACCAAGAGACCCAGTACTTC.

V and J are TRBV6-5 and TRBJ2-7; the D gene is possibly TRBD1 (6 bases). V gave up 4 bases and J gave up 8 bases, with 12 bases separating them. The germline V gene encodes CDR1 MNHEY and CDR2 SVGAGI. The CDR3 totals 12 residues. In DNA, the CDR3 is TGTGCCAGCAGTTTGGACAGCCTCAAGCAGTACTTC. Its translation: CASSLDSLKQYF.

Here the CDR3 reads CASSPQTKSSYEQYF. CDR3 sequence (DNA): TGTGCCAGCTCACCCCAGACTAAAAGCTCCTACGAGCAGTACTTC. The chain is built from TRBV18 and TRBJ2-7, with D possibly TRBD2 on 5 matching bases. Germline assignment: CDR1 KGHSH and CDR2 LQKENI. V was clipped by 3 bases and J by 0 bases, with 12 bases between them. The length of the CDR3 is 15 residues.

The chain recombines TRBV28 with TRBJ2-1; D may be TRBD1 (6 bases). Germline CDR1 reads MDHEN; CDR2 reads SYDVKM. Trimming removed 5 bases from V and 10 bases from J, with 12 bases in between. The CDR3 has 12 amino acids. The DNA of the CDR3 is TGTGCCAGCAGTACAGGGTCGGGGGAGCAGTTCTTC. Amino acid sequence: CASSTGSGEQFF. Looking up the rest from reference TRBV28 and TRBJ2-1 gives the full variable domain: DVKVTQSSRYLVKRTGEKVFLECVQDMDHENMFWYRQDPGLGLRLIYFSYDVKMKEKGDIPEGYSVSREKKERFSLILESASTNQTSMYLCASSTGSGEQFFGPGTRLTVL.

The chain has TRBV28 and TRBJ2-7; D perhaps matches TRBD2 (5 bases). The CDR3 has 14 amino acids. V was clipped by 5 bases and J by 1 base, with 12 bases between them. The germline V gene encodes CDR1 MDHEN and CDR2 SYDVKM. For the CDR3, the DNA is TGTGCCAGCAGTAGTGAGGGAGTTTCCTACGAGCAGTACTTC. This sequence encodes CASSSEGVSYEQYF.

J is TRBJ2-1 and V is TRBV27; D is undetermined. V lost 2 bases to trimming and J lost 6 bases, with 11 bases between them. Germline V gives CDR1 MNHEY, CDR2 SMNVEV (reference sequence). The CDR3 consists of 14 residues. This CDR3 is CASSLEHSPNEQFF. The CDR3 coding sequence is TGTGCCAGCAGTTTAGAGCATTCCCCCAATGAGCAGTTCTTC.